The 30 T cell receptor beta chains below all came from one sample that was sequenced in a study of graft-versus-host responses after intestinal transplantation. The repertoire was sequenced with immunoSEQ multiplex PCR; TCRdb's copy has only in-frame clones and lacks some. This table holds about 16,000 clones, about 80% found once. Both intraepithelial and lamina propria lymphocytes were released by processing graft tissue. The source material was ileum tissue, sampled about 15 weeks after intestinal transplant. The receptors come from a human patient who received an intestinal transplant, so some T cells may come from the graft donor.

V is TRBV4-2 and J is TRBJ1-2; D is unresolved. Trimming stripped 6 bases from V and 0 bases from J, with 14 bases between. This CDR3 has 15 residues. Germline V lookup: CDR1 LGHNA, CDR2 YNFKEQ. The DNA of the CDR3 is TGTGCCAGCAGGCAAACGGGAGTAGCTAACTATGGCTACACCTTC. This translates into CASRQTGVANYGYTF.

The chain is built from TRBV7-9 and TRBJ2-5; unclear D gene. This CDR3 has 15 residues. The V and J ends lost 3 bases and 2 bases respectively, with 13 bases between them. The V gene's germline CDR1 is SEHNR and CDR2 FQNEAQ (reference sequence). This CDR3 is CASSFSAIRQETQYF. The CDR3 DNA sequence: TGTGCCAGCAGCTTCTCAGCAATCCGGCAAGAGACCCAGTACTTC.

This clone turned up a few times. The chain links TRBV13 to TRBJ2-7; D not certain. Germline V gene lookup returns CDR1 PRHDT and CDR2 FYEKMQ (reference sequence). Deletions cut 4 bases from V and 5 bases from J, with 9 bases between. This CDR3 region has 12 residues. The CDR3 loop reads CASSSLGHEQYF. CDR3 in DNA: TGTGCCAGCAGCTCCTTGGGCCACGAGCAGTACTTC.

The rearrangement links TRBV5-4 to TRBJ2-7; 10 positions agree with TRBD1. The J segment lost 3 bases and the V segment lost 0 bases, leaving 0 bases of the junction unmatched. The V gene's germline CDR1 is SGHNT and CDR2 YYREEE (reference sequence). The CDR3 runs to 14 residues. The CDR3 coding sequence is TGTGCCAGCAGCTTGGGGGACAGGGGCTACGAGCAGTACTTC. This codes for CASSLGDRGYEQYF.

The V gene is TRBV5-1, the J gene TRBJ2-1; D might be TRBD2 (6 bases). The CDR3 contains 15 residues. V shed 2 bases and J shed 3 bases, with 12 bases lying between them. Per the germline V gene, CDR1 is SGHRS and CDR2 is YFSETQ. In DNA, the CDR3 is TGCGCCAGCAGCTTTAGCCGGGAGAACTACAATGAGCAGTTCTTC. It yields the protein CASSFSRENYNEQFF.

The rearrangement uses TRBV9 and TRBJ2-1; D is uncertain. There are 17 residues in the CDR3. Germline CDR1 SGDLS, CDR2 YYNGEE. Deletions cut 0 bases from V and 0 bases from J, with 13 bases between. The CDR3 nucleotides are TGTGCCAGCAGCGTAGATTCACTACCAAACTCCTACAATGAGCAGTTCTTC. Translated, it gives CASSVDSLPNSYNEQFF.

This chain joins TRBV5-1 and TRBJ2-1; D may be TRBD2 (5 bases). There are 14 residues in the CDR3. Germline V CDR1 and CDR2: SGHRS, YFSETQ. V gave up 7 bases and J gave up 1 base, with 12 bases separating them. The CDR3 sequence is CASSRTYSYNEQFF. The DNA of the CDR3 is TGCGCCAGCTCCCGGACTTATTCCTACAATGAGCAGTTCTTC. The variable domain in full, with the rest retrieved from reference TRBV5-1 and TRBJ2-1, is KAGVTQTPRYLIKTRGQQVTLSCSPISGHRSVSWYQQTPGQGLQFLFEYFSETQRNKGNFPGRFSGRQFSNSRSEMNVSTLELGDSALYLCASSRTYSYNEQFFGPGTRLTVL.

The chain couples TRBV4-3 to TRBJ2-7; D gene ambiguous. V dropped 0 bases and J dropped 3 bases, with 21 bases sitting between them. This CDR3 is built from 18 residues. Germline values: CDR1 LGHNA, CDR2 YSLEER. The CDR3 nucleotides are TGCGCCAGCAGCCAAGATTACCAAAAGCCCAGAGATTACTACGAGCAGTACTTC. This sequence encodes CASSQDYQKPRDYYEQYF.

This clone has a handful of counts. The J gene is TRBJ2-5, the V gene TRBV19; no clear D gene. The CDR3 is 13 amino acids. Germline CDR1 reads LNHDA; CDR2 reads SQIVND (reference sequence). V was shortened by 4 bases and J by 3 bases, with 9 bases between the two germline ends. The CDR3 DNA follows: TGTGCCAGTAGTACCGCCCGGGAAGAGACCCAGTACTTC. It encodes CASSTAREETQYF.

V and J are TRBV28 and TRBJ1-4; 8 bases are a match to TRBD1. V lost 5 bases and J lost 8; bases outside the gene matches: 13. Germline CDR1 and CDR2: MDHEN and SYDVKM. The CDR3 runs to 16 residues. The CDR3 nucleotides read TGTGCCAGCAGTGCGAACAGGGGGGACCTGGGGGAAAAACTGTTTTTT. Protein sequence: CASSANRGDLGEKLFF.

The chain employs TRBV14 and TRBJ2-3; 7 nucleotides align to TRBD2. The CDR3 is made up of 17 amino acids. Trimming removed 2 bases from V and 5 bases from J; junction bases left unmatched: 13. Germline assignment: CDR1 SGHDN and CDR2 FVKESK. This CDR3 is CASSQWVWRERGDTQYF. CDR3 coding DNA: TGTGCCAGCAGCCAATGGGTCTGGCGGGAGAGGGGAGATACGCAGTATTTT.

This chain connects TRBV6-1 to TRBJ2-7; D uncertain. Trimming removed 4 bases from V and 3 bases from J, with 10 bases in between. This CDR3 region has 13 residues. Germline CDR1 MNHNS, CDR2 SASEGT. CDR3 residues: CASSARPGYEQYF. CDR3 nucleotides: TGTGCCAGCAGTGCTCGACCCGGCTACGAGCAGTACTTC.

CDR3: CASKPIWRVTEAFF. The CDR3 nucleotides read TGTGCCAGCAAACCGATATGGAGGGTCACTGAAGCTTTCTTT. The chain is built from TRBV7-8 and TRBJ1-1; D gene ambiguous. Trimming cost V 7 bases and J 4 bases, with 16 bases left between them. CDR1 and CDR2 (germline): SGHVS, FQNEAQ. The CDR3 runs to 14 residues.

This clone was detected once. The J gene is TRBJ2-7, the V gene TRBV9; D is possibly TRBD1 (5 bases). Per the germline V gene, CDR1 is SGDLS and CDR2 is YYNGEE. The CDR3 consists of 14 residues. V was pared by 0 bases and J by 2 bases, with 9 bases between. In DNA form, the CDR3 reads TGTGCCAGCAGCGTAGGGGGCAGCCCCTACGAGCAGTACTTC. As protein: CASSVGGSPYEQYF.

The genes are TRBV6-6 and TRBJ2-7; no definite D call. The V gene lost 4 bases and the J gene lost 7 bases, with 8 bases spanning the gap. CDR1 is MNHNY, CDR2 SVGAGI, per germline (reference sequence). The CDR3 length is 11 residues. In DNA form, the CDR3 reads TGTGCCAGCAGTTGGGTCCGTGAGCAGTACTTC. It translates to CASSWVREQYF.

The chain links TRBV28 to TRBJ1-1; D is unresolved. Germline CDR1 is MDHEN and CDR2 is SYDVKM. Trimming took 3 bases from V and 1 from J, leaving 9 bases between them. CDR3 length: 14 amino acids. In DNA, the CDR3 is TGTGCCAGCAGTTTTTTTGTCCCGAACACTGAAGCTTTCTTT. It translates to CASSFFVPNTEAFF.

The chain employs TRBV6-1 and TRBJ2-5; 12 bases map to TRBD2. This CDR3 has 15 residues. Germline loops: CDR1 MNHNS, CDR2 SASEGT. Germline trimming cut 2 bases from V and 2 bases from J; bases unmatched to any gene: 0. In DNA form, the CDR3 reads TGTGCCAGCAGTGAACTAGCGGGAGGGCAAGAGACCCAGTACTTC. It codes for CASSELAGGQETQYF.

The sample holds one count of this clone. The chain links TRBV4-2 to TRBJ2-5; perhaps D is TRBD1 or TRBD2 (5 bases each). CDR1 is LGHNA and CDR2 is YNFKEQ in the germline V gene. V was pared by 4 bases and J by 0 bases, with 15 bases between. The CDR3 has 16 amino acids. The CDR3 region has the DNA TGTGCCAGCAGCCGGGACCATAGGGGCCACCAAGAGACCCAGTACTTC. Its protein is CASSRDHRGHQETQYF.

The CDR3 region has the DNA TGTGCCAGCTCACCAACCGACGTTAGCAATCAGCCCCAGCATTTT. It translates to CASSPTDVSNQPQHF. The V gene is TRBV18, the J gene TRBJ1-5; D remains unclear. The CDR3 contains 15 residues. CDR1 KGHSH and CDR2 LQKENI come from the germline V gene. With 2 bases removed from V and 0 bases from J, the gap between germline ends came to 8 bases. Full variable domain (outside the CDR3, taken from reference TRBV18 and TRBJ1-5): NAGVMQNPRHLVRRRGQEARLRCSPMKGHSHVYWYRQLPEEGLKFMVYLQKENIIDESGMPKERFSAEFPKEGPSILRIQQVVRGDSAAYFCASSPTDVSNQPQHFGDGTRLSIL.

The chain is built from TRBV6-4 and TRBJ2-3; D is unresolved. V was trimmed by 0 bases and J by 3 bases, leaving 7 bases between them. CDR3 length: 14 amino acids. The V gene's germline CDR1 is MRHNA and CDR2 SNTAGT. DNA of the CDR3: TGTGCCAGCAGTGACTCGTGGGGTACAGATACGCAGTATTTT. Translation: CASSDSWGTDTQYF.

This chain's CDR3 is CASSQAGAAYNEQFF. CDR3 nucleotide sequence: TGTGCCAGCAGCCAAGCGGGTGCAGCCTACAATGAGCAGTTCTTC. The J gene is TRBJ2-1, the V gene TRBV4-2; D call uncertain. The CDR3 totals 15 residues. Germline V gene sequence: CDR1 LGHNA, CDR2 YNFKEQ. Trimming took 1 base from V and 2 from J, leaving 9 bases between them.

The CDR3 DNA sequence: TGTGCCAGCAGTTTATTGTTGGTTTCTCACGGGACAGGGTTGAGCTATGAGCAGTTCTTC. Residues: CASSLLLVSHGTGLSYEQFF. V usage is TRBV28 and J usage is TRBJ2-1; TRBD1 matches 9 bases. The germline CDR1 and CDR2 sequences are MDHEN and SYDVKM. The CDR3 length is 20 residues. The V and J ends lost 1 base and 8 bases, in that order; junction bases with no gene match: 21.

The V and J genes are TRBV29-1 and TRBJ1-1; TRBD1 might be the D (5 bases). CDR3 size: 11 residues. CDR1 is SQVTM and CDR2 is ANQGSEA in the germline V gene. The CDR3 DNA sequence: TGCACTGGGACTTTGAACACTGAAGCTTTCTTT. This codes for CTGTLNTEAFF.

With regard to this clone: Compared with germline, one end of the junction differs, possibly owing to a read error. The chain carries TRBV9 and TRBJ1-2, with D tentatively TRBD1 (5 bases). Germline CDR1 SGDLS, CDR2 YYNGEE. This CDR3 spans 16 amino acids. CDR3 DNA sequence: TGTGCCCGCAGCCCTCGTATCGGGGGGGAAAGTAGGGGCTACACCTTC. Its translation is CARSPRIGGESRGYTF.

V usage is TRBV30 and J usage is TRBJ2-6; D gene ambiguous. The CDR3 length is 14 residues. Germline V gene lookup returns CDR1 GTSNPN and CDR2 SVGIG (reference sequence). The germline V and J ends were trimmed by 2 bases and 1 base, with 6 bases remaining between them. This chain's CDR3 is CAWSMGSGANVLTF. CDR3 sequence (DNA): TGTGCCTGGAGTATGGGGTCTGGGGCCAACGTCCTGACTTTC.

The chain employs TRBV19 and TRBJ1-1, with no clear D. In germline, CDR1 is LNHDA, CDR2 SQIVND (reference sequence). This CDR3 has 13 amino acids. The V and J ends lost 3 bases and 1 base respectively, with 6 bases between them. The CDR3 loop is CASSISQNTEAFF. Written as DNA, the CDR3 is TGTGCCAGTAGTATTTCACAGAACACTGAAGCTTTCTTT.

CDR3 protein: CASSQGAQGAGNEQFF. The CDR3 DNA is TGTGCCAGCAGCCAAGGGGCTCAGGGGGCGGGAAATGAGCAGTTCTTC. The chain employs TRBV7-3 and TRBJ2-1, with 8 bases matching TRBD1. V lost 5 bases and J lost 7; bases outside the gene matches: 13. Germline V gene lookup returns CDR1 SGHTA and CDR2 FQGTGA. The CDR3 contains 16 residues.

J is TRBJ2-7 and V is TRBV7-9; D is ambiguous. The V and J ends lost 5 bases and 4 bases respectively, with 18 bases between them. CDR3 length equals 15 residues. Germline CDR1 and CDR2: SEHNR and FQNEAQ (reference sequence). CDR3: CASSPGLYRAYEQYF. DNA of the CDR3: TGTGCCAGCAGCCCGGGCCTCTATCGGGCTTACGAGCAGTACTTC.

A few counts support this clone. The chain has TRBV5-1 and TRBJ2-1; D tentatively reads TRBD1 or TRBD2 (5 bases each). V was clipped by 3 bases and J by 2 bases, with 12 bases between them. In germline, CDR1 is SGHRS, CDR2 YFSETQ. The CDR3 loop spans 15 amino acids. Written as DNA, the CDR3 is TGCGCCAGCAGCTCCGGGACCAATCCCTACAATGAGCAGTTCTTC. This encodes CASSSGTNPYNEQFF.

The CDR3 loop is CAWSVHRAGYGYTF. The CDR3 nucleotides are TGTGCCTGGAGTGTTCACAGGGCGGGCTATGGCTACACCTTC. This chain joins TRBV30 and TRBJ1-2, with D possibly being TRBD1 (6 bases). CDR1 and CDR2 (germline): GTSNPN, SVGIG (reference sequence). V lost 0 bases and J lost 4, with 12 bases in between. The CDR3 consists of 14 residues. Drawing the rest from reference TRBV30 and TRBJ1-2, the complete variable domain is SQTIHQWPATLVQPVGSPLSLECTVEGTSNPNLYWYRQAAGRGLQLLFYSVGIGQISSEVPQNLSASRPQDRQFILSSKKLLLSDSGFYLCAWSVHRAGYGYTFGSGTRLTVV.